The present TCR beta chain was sequenced within a study of CD8+ T cells in alopecia areata. In the study overall: Treatment comprised oral tofacitinib, 5 to 10 mg twice daily, in treated patients.

Sorting from PBMCs produced CD4+ and CD8+ T cells. The authors extracted RNA and reverse transcribed it into cDNA as the sequencing template. Produced via immunoSEQ multiplex PCR; TCRdb's table is partial and in-frame only. The sample records roughly 120,000 clones, around two fifths being singletons. This clone appeared a few times. The sample taken for sequencing was CD4+ T cells sorted from blood. This sequence originates from a human donor with alopecia areata.

CDR3 coding DNA: TGTGCCAGCAGTTCCCGCCGGGACAGGGGAGCCGAGCAGTACTTC. This gives the protein CASSSRRDRGAEQYF. This chain joins TRBV7-2 and TRBJ2-7; 10 bases map to TRBD1. V was pared by 6 bases and J by 6 bases, with 11 bases of the junction left unmatched. The CDR3 covers 15 residues. Germline V gene lookup returns CDR1 SGHTA and CDR2 FQGNSA.